Shown below are 15 T cell receptor beta chains from a single sample sequenced in a study of cytomegalovirus exposure and HLA in healthy donors. The method was immunoSEQ multiplex PCR; TCRdb's version includes in-frame clones alone and lacks a portion of them. Seen here are roughly 60,000 clones, 90% to 97% observed once, and the top ten hold approximately 1%. Sample: PBMCs. The origin of the receptors is a young man in good health and CMV-seronegative.

This sequence joins TRBV9 and TRBJ2-3; 11 bases match TRBD2. Germline values: CDR1 SGDLS, CDR2 YYNGEE. This CDR3 contains 16 residues. The trim removed 3 bases at V and 2 bases at J, leaving 5 bases unmatched. In DNA, the CDR3 is TGTGCCAGCAGCGGACGACTAGCGGGGATCACAGATACGCAGTATTTT. This gives the protein CASSGRLAGITDTQYF.

The chain links TRBV2 to TRBJ1-4; D call uncertain. CDR1 and CDR2 from the germline V gene are SNHLY and FYNNEI. With 7 bases removed from V and 3 bases from J, the gap between germline ends came to 15 bases. The CDR3 consists of 15 residues. CDR3 sequence reads: CASTKTVFPNEKLFF. The CDR3 DNA is TGTGCCAGCACCAAAACGGTTTTTCCTAATGAAAAACTGTTTTTT.

The chain carries TRBV7-9 and TRBJ2-2; 8 bases agree with TRBD2. The CDR3 sequence is 17 residues long. V shed 5 bases and J 6 bases; nucleotides not matched to a gene: 14. The V gene's germline CDR1 is SEHNR and CDR2 FQNEAQ (reference sequence). CDR3 bases: TGTGCCAGCAGCCACCCCCCCAAGCGGGAGCTTGCCGGGGAGCTGTTTTTT. The encoded protein is CASSHPPKRELAGELFF.

The chain recombines TRBV7-9 with TRBJ2-1; D possibly corresponds to TRBD1 (5 bases). V was trimmed by 5 bases and J by 5 bases, leaving 16 bases between them. The CDR3 has 15 amino acids. CDR1 and CDR2 from the germline V gene are SEHNR and FQNEAQ (reference sequence). The CDR3 DNA reads TGTGCCAGCAGCCCCCTTAGGGGTAGGGACAATGAGCAGTTCTTC. It is translated as CASSPLRGRDNEQFF. The complete variable domain, with remaining parts taken from reference TRBV7-9 and TRBJ2-1, reads DTGVSQNPRHKITKRGQNVTFRCDPISEHNRLYWYRQTLGQGPEFLTYFQNEAQLEKSRLLSDRFSAERPKGSFSTLEIQRTEQGDSAMYLCASSPLRGRDNEQFFGPGTRLTVL.

The CDR3 loop is CASSYQLGGFEQYF. In DNA form, the CDR3 reads TGTGCCAGCAGTTACCAGCTGGGGGGATTCGAGCAGTACTTC. The chain employs TRBV6-5 and TRBJ2-7, with a possible D match to TRBD2 (6 bases). This CDR3 spans 14 amino acids. The V end lost 2 bases, the J end lost 6 bases, and 14 bases lay between the germline ends. Germline V lookup: CDR1 MNHEY, CDR2 SVGAGI.

The chain links TRBV10-3 to TRBJ2-1, with D possibly being TRBD2 (5 bases). This CDR3 is built from 16 residues. Germline V lookup: CDR1 ENHRY, CDR2 SYGVKD. The germline V and J ends were trimmed by 0 bases and 1 base, with 10 bases remaining between them. CDR3 protein: CAISESRGFSYNEQFF. CDR3 nucleotides: TGTGCCATCAGTGAGTCACGGGGATTTTCCTACAATGAGCAGTTCTTC.

The chain links TRBV7-2 to TRBJ2-1; possibly TRBD1 for D (6 bases). The CDR3 covers 14 residues. CDR1 and CDR2 (germline): SGHTA, FQGNSA. Deletions cut 1 base from V and 4 bases from J, with 8 bases between. CDR3 sequence reads: CASSLGTAYNEQFF. Written as DNA, the CDR3 is TGTGCCAGCAGCTTAGGGACAGCTTACAATGAGCAGTTCTTC.

The V and J genes are TRBV9 and TRBJ2-5, with 7 bases identical to TRBD1. CDR3 length: 14 amino acids. V was clipped by 1 base and J by 9 bases; unmatched bases: 9. CDR1 is SGDLS, CDR2 YYNGEE, per germline. CDR3 region: CASSVRGGQGAQYF. The CDR3 bases are TGTGCCAGCAGCGTACGCGGCGGTCAGGGGGCCCAGTACTTC. Together with reference TRBV9 and TRBJ2-5, the CDR3 gives the full variable domain: DSGVTQTPKHLITATGQRVTLRCSPRSGDLSVYWYQQSLDQGLQFLIQYYNGEERAKGNILERFSAQQFPDLHSELNLSSLELGDSALYFCASSVRGGQGAQYFGPGTRLLVL.

The chain carries TRBV12-5 and TRBJ2-7; a weak D match, TRBD2 (6 bases). The CDR3 length is 16 residues. Trimming took off 1 base at V and 4 bases at J, with 17 bases between the two ends. The germline V gene has CDR1 LGHNT and CDR2 FRNRAP. CDR3 region: CASGLGTRGLVYEQYF. CDR3 DNA: TGTGCTAGTGGTTTGGGGACGAGGGGACTTGTTTACGAGCAGTACTTC.

The chain is built from TRBV6-1 and TRBJ2-7; 9 nucleotides line up with TRBD2. Per the germline V gene, CDR1 is MNHNS and CDR2 is SASEGT. The CDR3 runs to 15 residues. V lost 5 bases, J lost 0 bases, and 5 bases stayed unmatched. The CDR3 loop reads CASSHLSGSSYEQYF. The CDR3 coding sequence is TGTGCCAGCAGTCACCTTAGCGGGAGCTCCTACGAGCAGTACTTC.

The rearrangement joins TRBV6-5 to TRBJ2-2; a possible D gene is TRBD2 (6 bases). Germline values: CDR1 MNHEY, CDR2 SVGAGI. CDR3 length: 14 amino acids. Trimming removed 6 bases from V and 2 bases from J, with 10 bases in between. CDR3 bases: TGTGCCAGCAGACGGGAGCGAAACACCGGGGAGCTGTTTTTT. Translation gives CASRRERNTGELFF.

CDR3 region: CASSPRVGKNIQYF. The CDR3 DNA follows: TGCGCCAGCAGCCCCAGGGTTGGCAAAAACATTCAGTACTTC. This rearrangement joins TRBV4-1 to TRBJ2-4; possibly TRBD1 for D (5 bases). The germline CDR1 and CDR2 sequences are MGHRA and YSYEKL. V lost 4 bases and J 3 bases, leaving 10 bases between the germline ends. CDR3 length: 14 amino acids.

V gene TRBV2 combines with J gene TRBJ1-5; TRBD1 might be the D (6 bases). Germline CDR1 SNHLY, CDR2 FYNNEI. This CDR3 comprises 17 residues. Between the trimmed V and J ends, which lost 5 bases and 4 bases, there was a span of 21 bases. The CDR3 loop reads CASSKNGMGAHNQPQHF. The CDR3 nucleotides are TGTGCCAGCAGTAAGAACGGGATGGGGGCCCATAATCAGCCCCAGCATTTT.

The sample holds one count of this clone. The chain recombines TRBV10-3 with TRBJ1-2; 8 bases line up with TRBD1. The CDR3 spans 15 residues. Germline loops: CDR1 ENHRY, CDR2 SYGVKD. V was pared by 3 bases and J by 2 bases, with 5 bases of the junction left unmatched. CDR3 sequence reads: CAISDPGGINYGYTF. Written as DNA, the CDR3 is TGTGCCATCAGTGATCCAGGGGGCATCAACTATGGCTACACCTTC.

Written as DNA, the CDR3 is TGTGCCAGCAGCCGACAGGGGTTTCGAGGCTACACCTTC. The encoded protein is CASSRQGFRGYTF. The gene calls are TRBV12-1 and TRBJ1-2; TRBD1, as called in the table, went unchecked against the DNA. TRBV12-1 is termed a pseudogene. The CDR3 sequence is 13 residues long.